This T cell receptor beta chain came from a study of blood T cell repertoires in COVID-19. Study information: From the United States, Italy and Spain came samples of acute and convalescent COVID-19.

Clones were sequenced by immunoSEQ multiplex PCR, and TCRdb holds only the in-frame ones, with some missing. The sample yields 120,000 or so clones, approximately 82% seen once. Per the germline V gene, CDR1 is SGHVS and CDR2 is FQNEAQ. The CDR3 spans 14 residues. J lost 5 bases, V lost 2 bases, and 4 bases had no gene match. The sequence was obtained from a woman of 80 years or more with acute or convalescent COVID-19. The chain employs TRBV7-8 and TRBJ1-2; 8 bases line up with TRBD1. Source material: peripheral blood. For the CDR3, the DNA is TGTGCCAGCAGCTTAACGGACAGGGTGTATGGCTACACCTTC. This translates into CASSLTDRVYGYTF.